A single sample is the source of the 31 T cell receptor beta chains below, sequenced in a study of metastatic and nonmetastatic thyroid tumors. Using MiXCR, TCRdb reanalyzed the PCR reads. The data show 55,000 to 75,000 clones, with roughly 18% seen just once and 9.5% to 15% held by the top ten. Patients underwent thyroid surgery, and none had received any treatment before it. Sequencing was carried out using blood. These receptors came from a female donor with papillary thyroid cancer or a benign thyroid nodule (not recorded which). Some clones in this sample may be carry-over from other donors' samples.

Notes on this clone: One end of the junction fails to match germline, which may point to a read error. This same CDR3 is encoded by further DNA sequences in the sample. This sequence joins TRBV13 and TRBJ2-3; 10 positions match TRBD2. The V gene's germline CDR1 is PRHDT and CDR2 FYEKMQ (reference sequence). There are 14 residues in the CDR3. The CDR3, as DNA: TGTGCTAGCAGACTAGCGGGTGCCCCAGATACGCAGTATTTT. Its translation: CASRLAGAPDTQYF. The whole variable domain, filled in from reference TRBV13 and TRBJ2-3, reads AAGVIQSPRHLIKEKRETATLKCYPIPRHDTVYWYQQGPGQDPQFLISFYEKMQSDKGSIPDRFSAQQFSDYHSELNMSSLELGDSALYFCASRLAGAPDTQYFGPGTRLTVL.

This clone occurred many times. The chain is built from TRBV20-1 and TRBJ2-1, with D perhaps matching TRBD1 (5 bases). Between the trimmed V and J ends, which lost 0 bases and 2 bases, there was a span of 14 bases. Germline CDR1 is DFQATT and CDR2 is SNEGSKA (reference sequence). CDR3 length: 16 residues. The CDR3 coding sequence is TGCAGTGCTAGAGATAAGGAGCAGGGAACCTACAATGAGCAGTTCTTC. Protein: CSARDKEQGTYNEQFF.

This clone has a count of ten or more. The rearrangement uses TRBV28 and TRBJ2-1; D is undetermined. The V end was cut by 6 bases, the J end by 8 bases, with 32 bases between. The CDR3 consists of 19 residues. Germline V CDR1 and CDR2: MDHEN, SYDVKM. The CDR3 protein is CASRSRTTQPIKRRDEQFF. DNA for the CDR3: TGTGCCAGCAGGTCTAGGACCACACAGCCTATCAAGCGTCGCGATGAGCAGTTCTTC.

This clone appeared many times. CDR3 loop: CASSFDRDSAYEQYF. DNA of the CDR3: TGTGCCAGCAGTTTTGACAGGGATAGCGCCTACGAGCAGTACTTC. The chain employs TRBV6-1 and TRBJ2-7; 7 nucleotides line up with TRBD1. The CDR3 contains 15 residues. Germline trimming cut 5 bases from V and 2 bases from J; bases unmatched to any gene: 9. From germline, CDR1 is MNHNS and CDR2 SASEGT.

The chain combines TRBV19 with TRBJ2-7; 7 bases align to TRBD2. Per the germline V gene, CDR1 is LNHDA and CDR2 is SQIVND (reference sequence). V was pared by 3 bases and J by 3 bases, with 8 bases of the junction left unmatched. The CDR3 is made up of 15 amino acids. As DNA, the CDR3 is TGTGCCAGTAGTATCTCGTCTAGCGGTTACTACGAGCAGTACTTC. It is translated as CASSISSSGYYEQYF.

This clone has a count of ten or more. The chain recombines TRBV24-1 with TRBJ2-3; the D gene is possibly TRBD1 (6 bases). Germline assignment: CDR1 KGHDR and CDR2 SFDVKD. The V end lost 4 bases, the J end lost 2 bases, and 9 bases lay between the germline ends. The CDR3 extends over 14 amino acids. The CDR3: CATSDHRVTDTQYF. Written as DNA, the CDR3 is TGTGCCACCAGTGACCACAGGGTCACAGATACGCAGTATTTT.

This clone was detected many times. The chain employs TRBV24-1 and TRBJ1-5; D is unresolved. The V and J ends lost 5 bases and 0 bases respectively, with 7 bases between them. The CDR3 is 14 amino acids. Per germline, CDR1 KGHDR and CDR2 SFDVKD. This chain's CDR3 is CATSAGYSNQPQHF. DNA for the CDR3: TGTGCCACCAGTGCCGGCTATAGCAATCAGCCCCAGCATTTT.

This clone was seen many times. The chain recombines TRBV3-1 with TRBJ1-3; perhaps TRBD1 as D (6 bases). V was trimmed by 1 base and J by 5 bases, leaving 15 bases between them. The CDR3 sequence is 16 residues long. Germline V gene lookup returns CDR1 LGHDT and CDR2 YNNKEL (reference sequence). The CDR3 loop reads CASSQVLLGHRNTIYF. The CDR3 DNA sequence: TGTGCCAGCAGCCAAGTTCTTTTGGGACATAGAAACACCATATATTTT. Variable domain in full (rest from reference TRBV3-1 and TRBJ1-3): DTAVSQTPKYLVTQMGNDKSIKCEQNLGHDTMYWYKQDSKKFLKIMFSYNNKELIINETVPNRFSPKSPDKAHLNLHINSLELGDSAVYFCASSQVLLGHRNTIYFGEGSWLTVV.

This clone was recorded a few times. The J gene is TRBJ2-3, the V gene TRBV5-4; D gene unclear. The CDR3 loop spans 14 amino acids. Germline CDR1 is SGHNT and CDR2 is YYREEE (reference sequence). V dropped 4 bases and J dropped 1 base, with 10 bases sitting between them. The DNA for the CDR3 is TGTGCCAGCAGCCTCGACGATGGCACAGATACGCAGTATTTT. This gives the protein CASSLDDGTDTQYF. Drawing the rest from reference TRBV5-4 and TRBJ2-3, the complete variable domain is ETGVTQSPTHLIKTRGQQVTLRCSSQSGHNTVSWYQQALGQGPQFIFQYYREEENGRGNFPPRFSGLQFPNYSSELNVNALELDDSALYLCASSLDDGTDTQYFGPGTRLTVL.

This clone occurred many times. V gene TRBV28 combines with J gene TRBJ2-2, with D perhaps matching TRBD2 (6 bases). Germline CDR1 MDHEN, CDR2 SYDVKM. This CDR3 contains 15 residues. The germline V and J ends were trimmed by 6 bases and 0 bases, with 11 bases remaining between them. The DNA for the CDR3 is TGTGCCAGCAGCTTAGGACTATCGAACACCGGGGAGCTGTTTTTT. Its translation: CASSLGLSNTGELFF. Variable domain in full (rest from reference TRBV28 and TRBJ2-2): DVKVTQSSRYLVKRTGEKVFLECVQDMDHENMFWYRQDPGLGLRLIYFSYDVKMKEKGDIPEGYSVSREKKERFSLILESASTNQTSMYLCASSLGLSNTGELFFGEGSRLTVL.

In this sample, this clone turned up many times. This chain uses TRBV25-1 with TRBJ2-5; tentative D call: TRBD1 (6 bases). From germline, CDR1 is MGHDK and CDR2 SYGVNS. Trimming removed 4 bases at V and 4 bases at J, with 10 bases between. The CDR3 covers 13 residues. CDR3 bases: TGTGCCAGCAGTGTTACAGGGCTAGAGACCCAGTACTTC. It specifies CASSVTGLETQYF. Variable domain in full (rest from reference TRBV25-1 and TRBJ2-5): EADIYQTPRYLVIGTGKKITLECSQTMGHDKMYWYQQDPGMELHLIHYSYGVNSTEKGDLSSESTVSRIRTEHFPLTLESARPSHTSQYLCASSVTGLETQYFGPGTRLLVL.

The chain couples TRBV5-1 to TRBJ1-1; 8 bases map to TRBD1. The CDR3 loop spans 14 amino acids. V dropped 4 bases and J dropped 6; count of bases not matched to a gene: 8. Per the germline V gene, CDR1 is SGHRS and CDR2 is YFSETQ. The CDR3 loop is CASSLTGAYPEAFF. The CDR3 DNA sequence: TGCGCCAGCAGCCTGACAGGGGCGTACCCTGAAGCTTTCTTT.

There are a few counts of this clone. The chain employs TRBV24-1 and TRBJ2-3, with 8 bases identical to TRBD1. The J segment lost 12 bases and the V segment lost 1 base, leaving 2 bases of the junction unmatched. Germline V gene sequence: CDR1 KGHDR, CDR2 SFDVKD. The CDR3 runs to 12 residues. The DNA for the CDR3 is TGTGCCACCAGTGATTTCGGACAGGGACAGTATTTT. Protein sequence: CATSDFGQGQYF.

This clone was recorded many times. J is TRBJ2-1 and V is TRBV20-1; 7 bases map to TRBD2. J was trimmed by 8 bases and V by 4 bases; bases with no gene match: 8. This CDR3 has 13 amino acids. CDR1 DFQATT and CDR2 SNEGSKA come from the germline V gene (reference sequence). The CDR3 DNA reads TGCAGTGCTAATCGGGGGGAGGGAGATGAGCAGTTCTTC. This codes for CSANRGEGDEQFF.

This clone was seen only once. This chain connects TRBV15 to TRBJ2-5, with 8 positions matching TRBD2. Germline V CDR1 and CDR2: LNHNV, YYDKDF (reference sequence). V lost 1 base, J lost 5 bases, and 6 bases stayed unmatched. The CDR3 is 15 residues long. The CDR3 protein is CATSRAGGPGETQYF. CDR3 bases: TGTGCCACCAGCAGAGCGGGAGGGCCGGGGGAGACCCAGTACTTC.

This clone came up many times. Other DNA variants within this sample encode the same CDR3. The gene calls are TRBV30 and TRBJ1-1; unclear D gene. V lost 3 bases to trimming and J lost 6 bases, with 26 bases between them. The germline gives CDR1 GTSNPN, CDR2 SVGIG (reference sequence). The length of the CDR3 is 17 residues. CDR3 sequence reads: CAWSPIGHGRGTAEAFF. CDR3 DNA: TGTGCCTGGAGCCCTATTGGTCACGGACGGGGAACCGCTGAAGCTTTCTTT.

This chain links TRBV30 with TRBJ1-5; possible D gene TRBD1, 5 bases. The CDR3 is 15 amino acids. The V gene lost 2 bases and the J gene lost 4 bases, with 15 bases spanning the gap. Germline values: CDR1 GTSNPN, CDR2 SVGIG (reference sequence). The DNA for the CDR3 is TGTGCCTGGAGTAGAGGGGAGGGGAATAATCAGCCCCAGCATTTT. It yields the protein CAWSRGEGNNQPQHF. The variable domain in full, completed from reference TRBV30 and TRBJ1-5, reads SQTIHQWPATLVQPVGSPLSLECTVEGTSNPNLYWYRQAAGRGLQLLFYSVGIGQISSEVPQNLSASRPQDRQFILSSKKLLLSDSGFYLCAWSRGEGNNQPQHFGDGTRLSIL.

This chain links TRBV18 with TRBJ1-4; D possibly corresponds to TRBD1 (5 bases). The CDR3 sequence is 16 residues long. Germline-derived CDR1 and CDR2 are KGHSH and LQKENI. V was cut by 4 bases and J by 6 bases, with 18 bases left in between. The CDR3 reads CASSLQGGATDEKLFF. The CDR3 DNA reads TGTGCCAGCTCACTCCAGGGAGGGGCCACTGATGAAAAACTGTTTTTT.

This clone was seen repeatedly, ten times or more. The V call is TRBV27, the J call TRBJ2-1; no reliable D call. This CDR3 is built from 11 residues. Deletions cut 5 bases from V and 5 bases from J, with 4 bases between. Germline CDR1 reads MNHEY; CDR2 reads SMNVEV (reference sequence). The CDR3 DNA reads TGTGCCAGCAGTCACAACAATGAGCAGTTCTTC. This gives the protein CASSHNNEQFF.

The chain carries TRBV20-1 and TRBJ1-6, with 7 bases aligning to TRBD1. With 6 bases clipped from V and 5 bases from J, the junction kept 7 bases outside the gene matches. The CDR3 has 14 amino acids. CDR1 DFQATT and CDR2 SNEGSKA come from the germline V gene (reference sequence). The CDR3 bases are TGCAGTGCGCTTTTAGGGGGCCATAATTCACCCCTCCACTTT. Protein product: CSALLGGHNSPLHF.

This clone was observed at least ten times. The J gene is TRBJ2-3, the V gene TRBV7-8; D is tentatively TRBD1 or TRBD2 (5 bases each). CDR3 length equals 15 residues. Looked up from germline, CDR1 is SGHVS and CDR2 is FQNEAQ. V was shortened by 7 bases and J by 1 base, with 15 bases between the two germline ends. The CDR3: CASTLGAGGTDTQYF. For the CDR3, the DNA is TGTGCCAGCACCCTCGGGGCCGGGGGCACAGATACGCAGTATTTT.

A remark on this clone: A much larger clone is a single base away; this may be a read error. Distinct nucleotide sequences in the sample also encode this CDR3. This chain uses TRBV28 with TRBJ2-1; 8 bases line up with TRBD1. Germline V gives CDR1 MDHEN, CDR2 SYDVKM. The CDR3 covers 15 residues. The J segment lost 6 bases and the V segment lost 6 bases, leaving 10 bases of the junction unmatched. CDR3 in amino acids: CASRTVGTGRNEQFF. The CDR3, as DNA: TGTGCCAGCAGGACCGTTGGGACAGGTCGCAATGAGCAGTTCTTC.

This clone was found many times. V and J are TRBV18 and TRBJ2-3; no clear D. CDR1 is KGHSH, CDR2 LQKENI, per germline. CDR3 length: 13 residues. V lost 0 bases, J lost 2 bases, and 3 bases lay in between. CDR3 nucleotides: TGTGCCAGCTCACCACCCTACACAGATACGCAGTATTTT. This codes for CASSPPYTDTQYF.

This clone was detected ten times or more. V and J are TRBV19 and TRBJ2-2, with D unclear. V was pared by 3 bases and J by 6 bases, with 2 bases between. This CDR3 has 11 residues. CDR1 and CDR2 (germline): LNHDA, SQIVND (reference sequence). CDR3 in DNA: TGTGCCAGTAGTATTCCCGGGGAGCTGTTTTTT. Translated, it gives CASSIPGELFF.

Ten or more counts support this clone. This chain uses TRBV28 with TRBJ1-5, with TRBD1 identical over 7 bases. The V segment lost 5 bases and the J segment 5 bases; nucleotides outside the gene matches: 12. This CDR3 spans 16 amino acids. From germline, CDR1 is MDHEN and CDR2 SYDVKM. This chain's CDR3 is CASSIQTGTVHQPQHF. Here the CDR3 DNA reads TGTGCCAGCAGTATACAAACCGGGACAGTTCATCAGCCCCAGCATTTT.

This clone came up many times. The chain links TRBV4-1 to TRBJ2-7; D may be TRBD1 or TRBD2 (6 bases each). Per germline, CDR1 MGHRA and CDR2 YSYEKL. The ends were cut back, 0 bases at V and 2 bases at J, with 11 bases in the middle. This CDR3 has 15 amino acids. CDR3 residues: CASSQDEGGPYEQYF. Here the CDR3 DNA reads TGCGCCAGCAGCCAAGACGAGGGGGGCCCCTACGAGCAGTACTTC.

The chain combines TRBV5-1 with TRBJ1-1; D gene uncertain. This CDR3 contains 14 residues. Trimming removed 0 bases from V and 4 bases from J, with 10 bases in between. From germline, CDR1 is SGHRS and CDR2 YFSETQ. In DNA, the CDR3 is TGCGCCAGCAGCTTGGGTCGAGGTAGCACTGAAGCTTTCTTT. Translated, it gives CASSLGRGSTEAFF. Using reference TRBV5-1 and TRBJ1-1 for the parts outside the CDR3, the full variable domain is KAGVTQTPRYLIKTRGQQVTLSCSPISGHRSVSWYQQTPGQGLQFLFEYFSETQRNKGNFPGRFSGRQFSNSRSEMNVSTLELGDSALYLCASSLGRGSTEAFFGQGTRLTVV.

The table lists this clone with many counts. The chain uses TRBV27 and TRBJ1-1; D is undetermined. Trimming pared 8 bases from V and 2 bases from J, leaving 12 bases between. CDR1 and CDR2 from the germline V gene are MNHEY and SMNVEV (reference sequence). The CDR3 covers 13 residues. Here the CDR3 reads CASSPPGNTEAFF. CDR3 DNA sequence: TGTGCCAGCTCGCCGCCTGGAAACACTGAAGCTTTCTTT.

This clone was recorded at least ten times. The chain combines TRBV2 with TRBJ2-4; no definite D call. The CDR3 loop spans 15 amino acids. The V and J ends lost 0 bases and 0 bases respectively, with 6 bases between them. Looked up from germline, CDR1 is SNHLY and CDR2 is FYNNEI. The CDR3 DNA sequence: TGTGCCAGCAGTGAAGCGGTCCTAGCCAAAAACATTCAGTACTTC. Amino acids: CASSEAVLAKNIQYF.

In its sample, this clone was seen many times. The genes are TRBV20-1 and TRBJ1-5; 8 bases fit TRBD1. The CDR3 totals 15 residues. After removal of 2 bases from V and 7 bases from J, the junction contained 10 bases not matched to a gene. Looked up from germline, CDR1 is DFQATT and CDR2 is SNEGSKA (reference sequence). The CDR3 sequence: CSARNDRGLGQPQHF. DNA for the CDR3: TGCAGTGCTAGAAATGACAGGGGATTAGGACAGCCCCAGCATTTT.

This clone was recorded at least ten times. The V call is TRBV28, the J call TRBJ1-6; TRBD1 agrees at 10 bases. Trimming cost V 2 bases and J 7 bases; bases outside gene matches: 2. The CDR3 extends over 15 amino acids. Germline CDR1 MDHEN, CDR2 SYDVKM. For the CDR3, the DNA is TGTGCCAGCAGTTTAACGGGACAGGGGAATTCACCCCTCCACTTT. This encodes CASSLTGQGNSPLHF.